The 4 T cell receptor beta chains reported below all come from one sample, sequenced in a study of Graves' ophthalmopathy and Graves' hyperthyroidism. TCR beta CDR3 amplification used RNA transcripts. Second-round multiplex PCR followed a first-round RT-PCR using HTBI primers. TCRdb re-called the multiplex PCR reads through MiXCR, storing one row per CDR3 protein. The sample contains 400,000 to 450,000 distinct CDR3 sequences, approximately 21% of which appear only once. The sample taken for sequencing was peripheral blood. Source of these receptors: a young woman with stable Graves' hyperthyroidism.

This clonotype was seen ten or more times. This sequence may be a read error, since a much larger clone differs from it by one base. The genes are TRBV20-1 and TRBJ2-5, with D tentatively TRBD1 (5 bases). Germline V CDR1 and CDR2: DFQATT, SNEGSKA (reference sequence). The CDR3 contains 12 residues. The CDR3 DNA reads TGCAGTGGGGGCTATCTCCAAGAGACCAAGTACTTC. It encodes CSGGYLQETKYF.

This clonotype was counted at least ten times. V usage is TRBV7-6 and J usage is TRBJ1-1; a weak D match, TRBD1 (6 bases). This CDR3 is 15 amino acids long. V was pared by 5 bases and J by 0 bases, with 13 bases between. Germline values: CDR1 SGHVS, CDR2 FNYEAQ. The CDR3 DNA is TGTGCCAGCAGCCCACACGACAGGTTGAACACTGAAGCTTTCTTT. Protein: CASSPHDRLNTEAFF. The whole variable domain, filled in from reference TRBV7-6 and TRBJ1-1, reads GAGVSQSPRYKVTKRGQDVALRCDPISGHVSLYWYRQALGQGPEFLTYFNYEAQQDKSGLPNDRFSAERPEGSISTLTIQRTEQRDSAMYRCASSPHDRLNTEAFFGQGTRLTVV.

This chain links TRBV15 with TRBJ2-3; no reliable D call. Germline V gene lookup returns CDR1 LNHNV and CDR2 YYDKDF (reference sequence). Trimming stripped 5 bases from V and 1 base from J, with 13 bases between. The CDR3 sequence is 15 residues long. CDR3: CATSSFSSGTDTQYF. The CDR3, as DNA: TGTGCCACCAGCTCCTTTTCGTCCGGCACAGATACGCAGTATTTT.

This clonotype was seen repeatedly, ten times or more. The CDR3 region is CASSVRLSVSPYEQYF. The CDR3 region has the DNA TGTGCCAGCAGTGTTCGACTGTCAGTGTCCCCGTACGAGCAGTACTTC. The rearrangement links TRBV6-1 to TRBJ2-7; D unresolved. Trimming left V 4 bases short and J 4 bases short, with 20 bases between. The CDR3 is 16 residues long. CDR1 is MNHNS and CDR2 is SASEGT in the germline V gene.